This T cell receptor (beta chain) was found in a study of T cells after yellow fever vaccination. The V gene lost 0 bases and the J gene lost 4 bases, with 15 bases spanning the gap. Germline V gene lookup returns CDR1 SQVTM and CDR2 ANQGSEA. The CDR3 length is 15 residues. One entry per CDR3 protein results from TCRdb running MiXCR on the 5' RACE reads. The top ten clones hold 15% to 20% of a sample with 300,000 to 350,000 distinct CDR3 sequences, approximately 4.3% of them seen once. This TCR derives from a man between 18 and 35 years old who received the YFV17D yellow fever vaccine. The sequencing here drew on PBMCs, taken 15 days after the yellow fever booster vaccination. V and J are TRBV29-1 and TRBJ1-2, with D perhaps matching TRBD1 (6 bases). The CDR3 DNA sequence: TGCAGCGTTGAAGATAGGACAGCGGTTGGCTATGGCTACACCTTC. Protein sequence: CSVEDRTAVGYGYTF.